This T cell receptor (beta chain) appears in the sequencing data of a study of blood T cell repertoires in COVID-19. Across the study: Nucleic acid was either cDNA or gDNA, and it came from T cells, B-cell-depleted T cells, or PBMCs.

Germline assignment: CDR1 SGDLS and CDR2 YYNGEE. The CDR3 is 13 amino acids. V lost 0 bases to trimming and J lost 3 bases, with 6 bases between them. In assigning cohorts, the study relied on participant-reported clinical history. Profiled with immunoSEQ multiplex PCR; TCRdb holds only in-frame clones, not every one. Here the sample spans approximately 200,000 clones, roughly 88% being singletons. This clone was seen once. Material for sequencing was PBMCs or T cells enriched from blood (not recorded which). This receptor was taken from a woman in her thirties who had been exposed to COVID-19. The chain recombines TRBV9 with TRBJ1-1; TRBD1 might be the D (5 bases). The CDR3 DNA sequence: TGTGCCAGCAGCGTAGGGGGGGACACTGAAGCTTTCTTT. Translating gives CASSVGGDTEAFF.